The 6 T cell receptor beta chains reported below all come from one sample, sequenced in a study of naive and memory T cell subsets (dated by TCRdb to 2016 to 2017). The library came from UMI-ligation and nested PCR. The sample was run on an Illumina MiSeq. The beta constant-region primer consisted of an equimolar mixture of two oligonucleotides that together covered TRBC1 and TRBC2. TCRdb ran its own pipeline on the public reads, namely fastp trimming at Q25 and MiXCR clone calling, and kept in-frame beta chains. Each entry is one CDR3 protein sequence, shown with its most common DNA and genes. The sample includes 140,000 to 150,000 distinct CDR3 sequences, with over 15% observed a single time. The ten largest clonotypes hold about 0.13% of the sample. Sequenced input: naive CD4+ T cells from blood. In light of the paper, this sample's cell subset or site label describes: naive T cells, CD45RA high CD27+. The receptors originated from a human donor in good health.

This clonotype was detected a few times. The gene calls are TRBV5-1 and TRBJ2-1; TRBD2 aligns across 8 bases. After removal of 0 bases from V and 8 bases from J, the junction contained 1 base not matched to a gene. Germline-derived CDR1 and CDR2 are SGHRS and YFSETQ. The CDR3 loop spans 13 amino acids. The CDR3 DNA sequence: TGCGCCAGCAGCTTGGTCGGGAGGGATGAGCAGTTCTTC. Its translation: CASSLVGRDEQFF.

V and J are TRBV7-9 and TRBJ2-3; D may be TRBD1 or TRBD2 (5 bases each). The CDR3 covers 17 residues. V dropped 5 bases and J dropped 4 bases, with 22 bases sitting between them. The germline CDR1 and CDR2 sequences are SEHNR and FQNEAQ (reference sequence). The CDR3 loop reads CASSLRTDSGAADTQYF. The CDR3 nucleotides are TGTGCCAGCAGCCTACGGACTGACAGTGGGGCGGCAGATACGCAGTATTTT.

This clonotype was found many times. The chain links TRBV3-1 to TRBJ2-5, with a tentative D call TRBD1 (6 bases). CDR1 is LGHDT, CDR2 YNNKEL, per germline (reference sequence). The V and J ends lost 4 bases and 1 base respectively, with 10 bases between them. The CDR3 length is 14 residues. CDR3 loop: CASSLRTVQETQYF. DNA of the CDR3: TGTGCCAGCAGCCTCCGGACAGTCCAAGAGACCCAGTACTTC.

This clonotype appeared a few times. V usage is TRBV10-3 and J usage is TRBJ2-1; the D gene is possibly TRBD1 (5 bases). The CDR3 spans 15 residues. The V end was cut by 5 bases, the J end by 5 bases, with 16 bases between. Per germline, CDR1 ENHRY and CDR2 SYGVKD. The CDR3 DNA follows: TGTGCCATCAGTCTCCAGGGTCCACTTAACAATGAGCAGTTCTTC. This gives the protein CAISLQGPLNNEQFF.

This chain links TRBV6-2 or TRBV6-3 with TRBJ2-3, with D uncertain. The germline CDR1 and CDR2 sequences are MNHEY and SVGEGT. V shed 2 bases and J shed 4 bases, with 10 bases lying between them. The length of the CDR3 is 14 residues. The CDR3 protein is CASSYGGASDTQYF. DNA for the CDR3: TGTGCCAGCAGTTACGGCGGTGCGTCAGATACGCAGTATTTT.

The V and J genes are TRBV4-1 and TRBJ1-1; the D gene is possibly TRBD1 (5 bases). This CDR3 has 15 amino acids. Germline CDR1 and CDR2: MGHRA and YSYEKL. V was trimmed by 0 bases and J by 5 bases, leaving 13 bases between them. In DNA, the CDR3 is TGCGCCAGCAGCCAAGATCGGGGGGGAGGGACTGAAGCTTTCTTT. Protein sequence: CASSQDRGGGTEAFF.